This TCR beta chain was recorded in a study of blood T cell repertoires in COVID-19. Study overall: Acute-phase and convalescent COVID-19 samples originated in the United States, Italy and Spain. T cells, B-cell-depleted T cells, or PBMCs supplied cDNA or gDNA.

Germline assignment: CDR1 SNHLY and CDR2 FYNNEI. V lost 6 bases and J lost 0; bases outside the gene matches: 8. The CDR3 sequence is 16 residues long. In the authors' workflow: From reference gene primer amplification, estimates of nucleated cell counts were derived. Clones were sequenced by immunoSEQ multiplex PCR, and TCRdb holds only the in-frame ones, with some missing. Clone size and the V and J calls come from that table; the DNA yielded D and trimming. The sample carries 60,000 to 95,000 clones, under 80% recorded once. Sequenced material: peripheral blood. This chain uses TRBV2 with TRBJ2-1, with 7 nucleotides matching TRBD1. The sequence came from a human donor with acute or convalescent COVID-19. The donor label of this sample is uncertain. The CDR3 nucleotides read TGTGCCAGCAGCCAACAGGGGTCGAGCTCCTACAATGAGCAGTTCTTC. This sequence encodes CASSQQGSSSYNEQFF. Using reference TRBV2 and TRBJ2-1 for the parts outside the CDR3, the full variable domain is EPEVTQTPSHQVTQMGQEVILRCVPISNHLYFYWYRQILGQKVEFLVSFYNNEISEKSEIFDDQFSVERPDGSNFTLKIRSTKLEDSAMYFCASSQQGSSSYNEQFFGPGTRLTVL.